Listed below are T cell receptor beta chains from one sample, sequenced in a study of T cell changes during pregnancy in multiple sclerosis. Only in-frame clones appear in the TCRdb table, and some are missing; sequencing was by immunoSEQ multiplex PCR. The sample includes around 50,000 clones, 85% to 90% of them seen just once. The specimen sequenced was peripheral blood from another person, used as feeder cells. The source is a human donor whose cells served as feeder cells for cultures in a pregnancy study. The conserved cysteine and the conserved F or W are not part of the CDR3 here.

12,TRBJ2-5,TRBV7-9,ASSSRDARETQY
11,TRBJ1-1,TRBV6-5,ASSTSQGTEAF
11,TRBJ2-5,TRBV7-2,ASSLAGAETQY
11,TRBJ1-1,TRBV6-1,ASSEGRNTEAF
10,TRBJ2-3,TRBV6-1,ASSVGLNTQY
11,TRBJ1-1,TRBV6-6,ASSYEAGTEAF
16,TRBJ2-3,TRBV9,ASSVRDRGPPGADTQY
14,TRBJ2-3,TRBV27,ASSFSRDGGTDTQY
10,TRBJ1-5,TRBV27,ASSNRFEPQH
14,TRBJ2-2,TRBV5-1,ASVDSTGRNTGELF
14,TRBJ2-7,TRBV7-2,ASSLVFSGTPGEQY
12,TRBJ1-1,TRBV11-3,ASSLTGGYTEAF
12,TRBJ2-3,TRBV10-3,AISEKGVEDTQY
9,TRBJ1-5,TRBV13,ASSPTEPQH
12,TRBJ2-7,TRBV15,ATSREGSPHEQY
11,TRBJ2-2,TRBV5-4,ASSWTSTGELF
14,TRBJ1-5,TRBV10-1,ASRSRRGGKAQPQH
10,TRBJ2-2,TRBV4-1,ASQQGPGELF
15,TRBJ2-5,TRBV2,ASNVSPGTSRRETQY
13,TRBJ1-1,TRBV19,ASSIWDRENTEAF
13,TRBJ2-2,TRBV5-1,ASSPVGGRSGELF
13,TRBJ2-3,TRBV6-1,ASSPGQGEADTQY
13,TRBJ2-5,TRBV5-1,ASSLGLAAQETQY
13,TRBJ2-7,TRBV7-9,ASSLSGGGAYEQY
14,TRBJ1-3,TRBV9,ASSVVGTHSGNTIY
11,TRBJ2-1,TRBV5-1,ASSSDRGNEQF
12,TRBJ1-4,TRBV6-5,ASSYRGSNEKLF
13,TRBJ1-6,TRBV5-1,ASSQGEIGNSPLH
16,TRBJ1-2,TRBV5-5,ASSPTFPGQGIFGGYT
15,TRBJ1-1,TRBV2,ASIRENAGGRNTEAF
9,TRBJ1-1,TRBV29-1,SVEERRGAF
13,TRBJ1-1,TRBV7-9,ASSLQGPANTEAF
9,TRBJ2-7,TRBV6-5,ASSEGYEQY
13,TRBJ1-1,TRBV9,ASSVEAGASTEAF
14,TRBJ2-3,TRBV5-1,ASSLGADRSTDTQY
12,TRBJ1-5,TRBV18,ASSPQGGGQPQH
11,TRBJ1-5,TRBV5-3,ARSYLRTQPQH
13,TRBJ2-6,TRBV6-5,ASSYSHSGANVLT
12,TRBJ2-6,TRBV15,ATSRDSGANVLT
13,TRBJ2-5,TRBV5-4,ASSLLQGAQETQY
11,TRBJ1-1,TRBV11-2,ASRLAENTEAF